Each of the 10 T cell receptor beta chains below was sequenced from the same sample in a study of blood T cell repertoires in COVID-19. Using immunoSEQ multiplex PCR, the repertoire was profiled, and TCRdb retains in-frame clones only, with some absent. The repertoire holds 150,000 or so clones, with 85% to 90% as singletons. Sequenced material: peripheral blood. The origin of the receptors is a woman aged 40 to 50 with acute or convalescent COVID-19.

The chain couples TRBV19 to TRBJ2-1; the D is unclear. This CDR3 is 14 amino acids long. The germline CDR1 and CDR2 sequences are LNHDA and SQIVND (reference sequence). Trimming shortened V by 1 base and J by 6 bases, and 10 bases separated the two germline ends. The CDR3 DNA is TGTGCCAGTAGTATAGCGGGTGGATTCAATGAGCAGTTCTTC. It yields the protein CASSIAGGFNEQFF. The whole variable domain, filled in from reference TRBV19 and TRBJ2-1, reads DGGITQSPKYLFRKEGQNVTLSCEQNLNHDAMYWYRQDPGQGLRLIYYSQIVNDFQKGDIAEGYSVSREKKESFPLTVTSAQKNPTAFYLCASSIAGGFNEQFFGPGTRLTVL.

Regarding this clone: One end of the junction fails to match germline, which may point to a read error. V usage is TRBV19 and J usage is TRBJ2-1; 8 bases agree with TRBD1. The length of the CDR3 is 16 residues. Germline lookup yields CDR1 LNHDA and CDR2 SQIVND (reference sequence). CDR3 sequence: CASSTNGQGQNGDGVF. CDR3 bases: TGTGCCAGTAGTACAAACGGACAGGGCCAAAATGGGGATGGGGTCTTC.

The chain joins TRBV7-9 to TRBJ1-1, with D hard to call. Trimming stripped 5 bases from V and 6 bases from J, with 7 bases between. Germline V gene data show CDR1 as SEHNR and CDR2 as FQNEAQ (reference sequence). This CDR3 has 11 amino acids. The CDR3 sequence is CASSPTAEAFF. For the CDR3, the DNA is TGTGCCAGCAGCCCCACAGCTGAAGCTTTCTTT.

V usage is TRBV19 and J usage is TRBJ1-3, with 7 bases matching TRBD1. Trimming took 11 bases from V and 4 from J; bases not matched to a gene: 8. Germline CDR1 LNHDA, CDR2 SQIVND (reference sequence). The CDR3 consists of 13 residues. CDR3 bases: TGTGCCTCCGGGACAGATAACGGAAACACCATATATTTT. Translating gives CASGTDNGNTIYF.

The chain uses TRBV27 and TRBJ1-4; tentative D call: TRBD1 (6 bases). V was clipped by 2 bases and J by 3 bases, with 10 bases between them. CDR1 and CDR2 (germline): MNHEY, SMNVEV (reference sequence). The CDR3 consists of 15 residues. CDR3: CASSLLQGPNEKLFF. In nucleotides, the CDR3 is TGTGCCAGCAGTTTACTCCAGGGGCCTAATGAAAAACTGTTTTTT.

V and J are TRBV9 and TRBJ1-5; D is unresolved. V lost 0 bases, J lost 1 base, and 5 bases lay in between. CDR3 size: 14 residues. Germline V gives CDR1 SGDLS, CDR2 YYNGEE. The CDR3 region has the DNA TGTGCCAGCAGCGTAGATTCGAGCAATCAGCCCCAGCATTTT. Residues: CASSVDSSNQPQHF.

The chain uses TRBV24-1 and TRBJ2-1; 10 nucleotides align to TRBD1. J gave up 5 bases and V 1 base, and 1 base lay outside the gene matches. Per germline, CDR1 KGHDR and CDR2 SFDVKD. The CDR3 totals 15 residues. Written as DNA, the CDR3 is TGTGCCACCAGTGATTTCGGGACAGGGGACAATGAGCAGTTCTTC. Its protein product is CATSDFGTGDNEQFF.

This clone was recorded once. The genes are TRBV6-1 and TRBJ2-3; TRBD2 matches 11 bases. The ends lost 0 bases at V and 1 base at J; junction bases unmatched: 6. CDR3 length equals 18 residues. CDR1 is MNHNS, CDR2 SASEGT, per germline. CDR3 bases: TGTGCCAGCAGTGAAGCGCCGGGGACTAGCGGTGGCACAGATACGCAGTATTTT. It codes for CASSEAPGTSGGTDTQYF.

The V gene is TRBV29-1, the J gene TRBJ1-1; the D gene is possibly TRBD1 (6 bases). CDR1 is SQVTM and CDR2 is ANQGSEA in the germline V gene. The CDR3 is made up of 13 amino acids. V gave up 4 bases and J gave up 3 bases, with 12 bases separating them. The CDR3 DNA sequence: TGCAGCGTTGTTGAGGGGGGGGACACTGAAGCTTTCTTT. Amino acids: CSVVEGGDTEAFF. Full variable domain (remainder filled in from reference TRBV29-1 and TRBJ1-1): SAVISQKPSRDICQRGTSLTIQCQVDSQVTMMFWYRQQPGQSLTLIATANQGSEATYESGFVIDKFPISRPNLTFSTLTVSNMSPEDSSIYLCSVVEGGDTEAFFGQGTRLTVV.

J is TRBJ2-3 and V is TRBV2; 14 bases align to TRBD2. The CDR3 is 20 amino acids. Germline V gene sequence: CDR1 SNHLY, CDR2 FYNNEI. Losses at the gene ends were 8 bases for V and 1 base for J; bases not matched to a gene: 17. DNA for the CDR3: TGTGCCAGCTACGTCGTTTGGAGGACTAGCGGGGGGCCCGGCACAGATACGCAGTATTTT. This encodes CASYVVWRTSGGPGTDTQYF. Filled out from reference TRBV2 and TRBJ2-3, the complete variable domain reads EPEVTQTPSHQVTQMGQEVILRCVPISNHLYFYWYRQILGQKVEFLVSFYNNEISEKSEIFDDQFSVERPDGSNFTLKIRSTKLEDSAMYFCASYVVWRTSGGPGTDTQYFGPGTRLTVL.